These 6 T cell receptor beta chains originate from one sample sequenced in a study of T-cell memory formation after mild COVID-19. In TCRdb, the 5' RACE reads were re-called with MiXCR into one record per CDR3 protein. The table lists 200,000 to 300,000 distinct CDR3 sequences, approximately 10% of them singletons. The sequenced material came from PBMCs or a T cell subset sorted from them (not recorded which). The source is a man in his late teens or twenties who had mild COVID-19 (a few samples of this study predate the infection). Cell type and time point are not known.

This clonotype occurred a few times. The chain couples TRBV6-5 to TRBJ2-3; D not resolved. The CDR3 is made up of 14 amino acids. CDR1 is MNHEY and CDR2 is SVGAGI in the germline V gene. The V gene lost 8 bases and the J gene lost 6 bases, with 18 bases spanning the gap. CDR3 sequence reads: CASRDPVGVDTQYF. In DNA form, the CDR3 reads TGTGCCAGCCGTGATCCTGTTGGGGTCGATACGCAGTATTTT.

This clonotype was detected ten times or more. CDR3 in amino acids: CASSHDRGWAEAFF. The CDR3 nucleotides read TGCGCCAGCAGCCATGACAGGGGCTGGGCTGAAGCTTTCTTT. The chain combines TRBV4-1 with TRBJ1-1; 8 nucleotides match TRBD1. Germline CDR1 reads MGHRA; CDR2 reads YSYEKL. The CDR3 contains 14 residues. Losses at the gene ends were 3 bases for V and 6 bases for J; bases not matched to a gene: 6.

This clonotype has a handful of counts. This chain joins TRBV18 and TRBJ2-3; D gene uncertain. With 1 base removed from V and 1 base from J, the gap between germline ends came to 6 bases. CDR1 is KGHSH, CDR2 LQKENI, per germline. The CDR3 sequence is 14 residues long. Written as DNA, the CDR3 is TGTGCCAGCTCACCACGGCAGGGCACAGATACGCAGTATTTT. Amino acids: CASSPRQGTDTQYF. Combining the CDR3 with reference TRBV18 and TRBJ2-3 gives the whole variable domain NAGVMQNPRHLVRRRGQEARLRCSPMKGHSHVYWYRQLPEEGLKFMVYLQKENIIDESGMPKERFSAEFPKEGPSILRIQQVVRGDSAAYFCASSPRQGTDTQYFGPGTRLTVL.

This clonotype appeared a few times. The chain employs TRBV20-1 and TRBJ1-1; D ambiguous. The germline V and J ends were trimmed by 4 bases and 2 bases, with 14 bases remaining between them. The CDR3 contains 14 residues. Germline V gene sequence: CDR1 DFQATT, CDR2 SNEGSKA (reference sequence). The CDR3 protein is CSAKLANRNTEAFF. CDR3 bases: TGCAGTGCTAAGCTGGCCAACAGAAACACTGAAGCTTTCTTT.

The chain uses TRBV30 and TRBJ2-3, with a weak D call TRBD2 (6 bases). V lost 0 bases, J lost 6 bases, and 7 bases lay in between. This CDR3 contains 12 residues. The V gene's germline CDR1 is GTSNPN and CDR2 SVGIG (reference sequence). CDR3 nucleotides: TGTGCCTGGAGTGTTCTAGCGGATACGCAGTATTTT. Residues: CAWSVLADTQYF.

This clonotype was observed at least ten times. The CDR3: CASSPQMGDTQYF. As DNA, the CDR3 is TGTGCCAGCAGCCCACAGATGGGAGATACGCAGTATTTT. The chain carries TRBV7-6 and TRBJ2-3; D gene uncertain. Germline CDR1 SGHVS, CDR2 FNYEAQ. This CDR3 is built from 13 residues. The V gene lost 5 bases and the J gene lost 5 bases, with 11 bases spanning the gap.